This T cell receptor (beta chain) stems from a study of OX40 agonist ivuxolimab in advanced cancers. The CDR3 runs 17 residues. V was clipped by 0 bases and J by 2 bases, with 17 bases between them. CDR1 and CDR2 (germline): KGHSH, LQKENI. By sample share, this clone is medium-sized. The repertoire was sequenced with immunoSEQ multiplex PCR; TCRdb's copy has only in-frame clones and lacks some. The data show tens of thousands of clones, roughly nine tenths seen once. The sequenced sample was CD4+ or CD8+ T cells sorted from blood, obtained in a trial of the OX40 agonist ivuxolimab. This sequence joins TRBV18 and TRBJ2-7; no firm D call. The TCR was taken from an adult with an advanced solid tumor such as melanoma, head and neck, liver or kidney cancer. CDR3 DNA: TGTGCCAGCTCACCACCGAGCGAGTTCTTACCCCCCTACGAGCAGTACTTC. It yields the protein CASSPPSEFLPPYEQYF.